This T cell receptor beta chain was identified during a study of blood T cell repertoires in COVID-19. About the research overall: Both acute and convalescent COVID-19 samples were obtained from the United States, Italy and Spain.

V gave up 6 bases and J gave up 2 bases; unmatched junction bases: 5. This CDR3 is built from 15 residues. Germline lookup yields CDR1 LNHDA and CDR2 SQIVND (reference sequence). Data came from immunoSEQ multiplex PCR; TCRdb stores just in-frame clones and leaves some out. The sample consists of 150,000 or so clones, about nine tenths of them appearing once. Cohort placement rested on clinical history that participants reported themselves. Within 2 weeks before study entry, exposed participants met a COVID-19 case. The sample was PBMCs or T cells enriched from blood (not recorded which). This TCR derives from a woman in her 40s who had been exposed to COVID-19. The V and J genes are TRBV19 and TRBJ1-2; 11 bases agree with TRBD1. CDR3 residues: CASRRGQGENYGYTF. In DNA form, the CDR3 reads TGTGCCAGTAGGAGGGGACAGGGGGAGAACTATGGCTACACCTTC.